This T cell receptor (beta chain) came from a study of CD8 T cells in ankylosing spondylitis (dated by TCRdb to 2016 to 2017). As for the study more broadly: The study profiled T cell receptor beta repertoires in healthy donors and ankylosing spondylitis patients to find disease-linked TCR variants. The whole study cohort included 95 to 130 healthy donors and some 27 ankylosing spondylitis patients. Samples of peripheral blood were taken, and for ankylosing spondylitis patients, synovial fluid was collected as well. The investigation overall reported the following: In peripheral blood, the disease-linked clones were found at relatively low frequencies and had a CD8+ phenotype. The disease-linked clones were reported as significantly enriched in matched synovial fluid samples from ankylosing spondylitis patients. Blood from ankylosing spondylitis patients appeared to be characterized by a TCR beta motif made up of eight highly homologous amino acid variants. Some TCR beta motif variants had previously been reported in synovial fluid and blood of reactive arthritis patients, which suggested common disease-initiation mechanisms.

The listed sequencing device is Illumina HiSeq 2500. TCR beta libraries were prepared by quantitative 5'-RACE with molecular barcodes. The paper's processing steps were these. A new computational method based on a probabilistic model of VDJ rearrangement was used to identify disease-linked TCR variants. TCRdb handled the public reads itself, with Q25 trimming in fastp and clone calling in MiXCR, and kept productive beta chains. Each entry merges the rows of one CDR3 protein and shows their most common DNA and genes. Here the V and J calls rest on TCRdb's processing, not on the authors' analysis. For this sample there are hundreds of thousands of distinct CDR3 sequences; roughly 12% appear just once. The top ten clones comprise 0.51% of the sample. At the junction V is shortened by 0 bases and J by 2 bases, with 14 bases in between. CDR3 length: 16 amino acids, cysteine to phenylalanine. Just the 48-base CDR3 DNA is kept, in frame starting at base 1. From the germline V gene, CDR1 is MNHEY and CDR2 is SVGAGI.

On this clonotype itself: Which antigen it targets is not known. Base-call qualities are not available, and no considerably larger clone is one nucleotide away.

This sequence was found in a male donor with ankylosing spondylitis. The chain is made from TRBV6-5 and TRBJ2-7; no D segment can be confidently identified. Source material: blood, either unsorted or a sorted T cell fraction (not recorded which). CDR3 protein: CASSYSSQYGTYEQYF. The DNA is as follows: TGTGCCAGCAGTTACTCGTCCCAATACGGCACCTACGAGCAGTACTTC.